These T cell receptor beta chains were read from a single sample in a study of T cells in Graves' hyperthyroidism and ophthalmopathy. TCRdb analysed the multiplex PCR reads with MiXCR anew, one entry per CDR3 protein. The sample holds about 300,000 distinct CDR3 sequences; roughly 19% are singletons and the top ten take roughly 39%. Source material: blood. These receptors came from a man aged 45-65 years with Graves' ophthalmopathy. CDR3s include the opening cysteine and the closing phenylalanine or tryptophan. The D gene is left open where the match is weak. Clone size, where shown, is once, few, many, or a class for clones that have expanded.

many	TRBV7-8	TRBD2	TRBJ2-3	TGTGCCAGCAGCTTAGTCGGGTTCGCGGGAGGGCCCAAAGATACGCAGTATTTT	CASSLVGFAGGPKDTQYF
few	TRBV5-1	-	TRBJ1-5	TGCGCCAGCAGCTTGGGACAGCCGAATCAGCCCCAGCATTTT	CASSLGQPNQPQHF
few	TRBV7-9	-	TRBJ2-1	TGTGCCAGCAGCTTTCAGGGGACTCATTACAATGAGCAGTTCTTC	CASSFQGTHYNEQFF
-	TRBV28	TRBD2	TRBJ2-3	TGTGCCAGCAGTTCCCTAGCGGGAGGGGCGACAGATACGCAGTATTTT	CASSSLAGGATDTQYF
many	TRBV20-1	-	TRBJ2-3	TGCAGTGCCATGGACATCGGGCATACAGATACGCAGTATTTT	CSAMDIGHTDTQYF
few	TRBV20-1	-	TRBJ1-5	TGCAGTGCTAGAGTTGGGGGAATGGGCAATCAGCCCCAGCATTTT	CSARVGGMGNQPQHF
once	TRBV2	-	TRBJ1-5	TGTGCCATTCGTGAAGGGGGATATCAGCCCCAGCATTTT	CAIREGGYQPQHF
-	TRBV12-3/TRBV12-4	-	TRBJ2-1	TGTGCCAGCAGTTTTCGAAACAATGAGCAGTTCTTC	CASSFRNNEQFF
few	TRBV7-3	TRBD2	TRBJ2-2	TGTGCCAGCACCCCGGGTAGCGGGCGGGCCGGGGAGCTGTTTTTT	CASTPGSGRAGELFF
many	TRBV20-1	-	TRBJ2-7	TGCAGTGCTAGAGATCCGGCAGGGGGGGACGAGCAGTACTTC	CSARDPAGGDEQYF
few	TRBV20-1	-	TRBJ2-7	TGCAGTGCTAGTCTCTGGGTAAGCTCCTACGAGCAGTACTTC	CSASLWVSSYEQYF
-	TRBV9	-	TRBJ2-3	TGTGCCAGCAGCGTAGCGGCGGCAGATACGCAGTATTTT	CASSVAAADTQYF
few	TRBV10-2	-	TRBJ1-1	TGCGCCAGCAGTGAGACAGTCTTCCCGGCGGACACTGAAGCTTTCTTT	CASSETVFPADTEAFF
-	TRBV7-9	TRBD1	TRBJ1-4	TGTGCCAGCAGCCCGGACAGGACTAATGAAAAACTGTTTTTT	CASSPDRTNEKLFF
-	TRBV7-2	-	TRBJ2-5	TGTGCCAGCAGCTTCTCGGGACAAGAGACCCAGTACTTC	CASSFSGQETQYF
-	TRBV6-5	TRBD2	TRBJ2-1	TGTGCCAGCAGTTACTCACCCTTTCTAGCGGGAGACGGCAATGAGCAGTTCTTC	CASSYSPFLAGDGNEQFF
-	TRBV24-1	-	TRBJ2-1	TGTGCCACCAGTGATTTAAGGGTACTGGGCAATGAGCAGTTCTTC	CATSDLRVLGNEQFF
-	TRBV19	TRBD1	TRBJ1-5	TGTGCCAGTAGTAGCTGGGACAGACAGTTTTATAGCAATCAGCCCCAGCATTTT	CASSSWDRQFYSNQPQHF
-	TRBV6-2/TRBV6-3	-	TRBJ1-2	TGTGCCAGCAGTATAACCGGGACGGACTATGGCTACACCTTC	CASSITGTDYGYTF
-	TRBV29-1	TRBD2	TRBJ2-7	TGCAGCGTTATGCGGGAGTCCTACGAGCAGTACTTC	CSVMRESYEQYF
-	TRBV5-4	TRBD2	TRBJ2-7	TGTGCCAGCAGCTTGGGACAGCGGGACTACGAGCAGTACTTC	CASSLGQRDYEQYF
many	TRBV11-1	-	TRBJ2-1	TGTGCCAGCAGCCTGGGAGTGAGACTCTCCTACAATGAGCAGTTCTTC	CASSLGVRLSYNEQFF